These 22 T cell receptor beta chains were sequenced from one sample in a study of shared clonotypes between healthy human individuals. Method: immunoSEQ multiplex PCR; TCRdb's copy keeps in-frame clones and lacks some. The repertoire includes approximately 2,200,000 clones, 93% of them detected once, and roughly 1.7% sits in the top ten. In the naive CD8 group, cells lacked CD45RO and were positively selected for CCR7, so terminally differentiated effector memory CD45RA+ cells were left out. The sequenced material came from naive CD8+ T cells from PBMCs. These receptors all stem from a man aged 18 to 30 in good health. Some clones in this sample may be carry-over from other donors' samples.

J is TRBJ2-7 and V is TRBV4-1; no clear D. Germline V lookup: CDR1 MGHRA, CDR2 YSYEKL. The CDR3 totals 15 residues. Between the trimmed V and J ends, which lost 0 bases and 2 bases, there was a span of 11 bases. The CDR3: CASSQDRQAAYEQYF. The CDR3 coding sequence is TGCGCCAGCAGCCAAGATCGGCAGGCTGCCTACGAGCAGTACTTC.

The V call is TRBV5-1, the J call TRBJ2-3; perhaps TRBD2 as D (5 bases). Germline lookup yields CDR1 SGHRS and CDR2 YFSETQ. V lost 2 bases and J lost 5, with 15 bases in between. The CDR3 runs to 15 residues. The CDR3 region has the DNA TGCGCCAGCAGCTTAGGACTGGAATTAGAAGATACGCAGTATTTT. Protein: CASSLGLELEDTQYF.

To note about this clone: The junction and the germline gene differ at one end; a read error may be behind it. This rearrangement joins TRBV25-1 to TRBJ2-7; D may be TRBD1 (7 bases). This CDR3 has 11 residues. The germline gives CDR1 MGHDK, CDR2 SYGVNS. The CDR3 sequence is CASTPGGRILF. Written as DNA, the CDR3 is TGTGCCAGCACCCCAGGGGGGAGAATCCTCTTC.

CDR3 sequence reads: CASSLTGWRGNTGELFF. The CDR3 nucleotides are TGTGCCAGCAGCTTAACCGGGTGGCGCGGGAACACCGGGGAGCTGTTTTTT. The rearrangement joins TRBV7-3 to TRBJ2-2; D not resolved. The CDR3 has 17 residues. The germline V gene has CDR1 SGHTA and CDR2 FQGTGA. V was cut by 0 bases and J by 1 base, with 12 bases left in between.

With respect to this clone: Other nucleotide sequences in the sample specify the same CDR3. This chain uses TRBV28 with TRBJ2-7; perhaps D is TRBD1 or TRBD2 (5 bases each). V was clipped by 3 bases and J by 4 bases, with 10 bases between them. This CDR3 is built from 13 residues. Germline V gives CDR1 MDHEN, CDR2 SYDVKM. The CDR3 reads CASSFVGGYEQYF. The CDR3 DNA reads TGTGCCAGCAGTTTTGTTGGGGGTTACGAGCAGTACTTC.

This clone appeared a few times. V gene TRBV7-9 combines with J gene TRBJ2-6, with 11 nucleotides matching TRBD1. Losses at the gene ends were 5 bases for V and 3 bases for J; bases not matched to a gene: 9. Germline V gene data show CDR1 as SEHNR and CDR2 as FQNEAQ (reference sequence). The CDR3 length is 18 residues. CDR3 amino acids: CASSQDWTGGIGANVLTF. Written as DNA, the CDR3 is TGTGCCAGCAGCCAAGATTGGACAGGGGGCATTGGGGCCAACGTCCTGACTTTC.

This clone appeared once. In DNA form, the CDR3 reads TGTGCCAGCAGCTTAGCCGGCGGGAGTGGGTACGAGCAGTACTTC. Its translation is CASSLAGGSGYEQYF. The chain combines TRBV11-2 with TRBJ2-7, with 7 nucleotides matching TRBD2. Germline V gene lookup returns CDR1 SGHAT and CDR2 FQNNGV. The V segment lost 1 base and the J segment 4 bases; nucleotides outside the gene matches: 7. The CDR3 is 15 residues long.

This rearrangement joins TRBV27 to TRBJ2-1; D is unresolved. V shed 1 base and J shed 4 bases, with 8 bases lying between them. The CDR3 is 14 residues long. CDR1 is MNHEY, CDR2 SMNVEV, per germline (reference sequence). The CDR3 DNA is TGTGCCAGCAGTTTATTGAACGATTACAATGAGCAGTTCTTC. As protein: CASSLLNDYNEQFF.

V gene TRBV6-5 combines with J gene TRBJ2-1; a possible D gene is TRBD2 (6 bases). From germline, CDR1 is MNHEY and CDR2 SVGAGI. There are 13 residues in the CDR3. Trimming removed 7 bases at V and 8 bases at J, with 15 bases between. For the CDR3, the DNA is TGTGCCAGCACCCCGTGGGGGAGGTATGAGCAGTTCTTC. Its translation is CASTPWGRYEQFF.

The chain joins TRBV28 to TRBJ2-1, with D possibly TRBD2 on 5 matching bases. This CDR3 comprises 12 residues. The germline gives CDR1 MDHEN, CDR2 SYDVKM. As DNA, the CDR3 is TGTGCAGTGGCGGGCTCCTACAATGAGCAGTTCTTC. It codes for CAVAGSYNEQFF.

The chain combines TRBV27 with TRBJ1-5; D ambiguous. Trimming cost V 3 bases and J 2 bases, with 11 bases left between them. The CDR3 loop spans 15 amino acids. Germline loops: CDR1 MNHEY, CDR2 SMNVEV (reference sequence). CDR3 coding DNA: TGTGCCAGCAGTTTTACGAGTTGGGGCAATCAGCCCCAGCATTTT. Encoded protein: CASSFTSWGNQPQHF.

This chain joins TRBV19 and TRBJ2-7; D call uncertain. The germline V gene encodes CDR1 LNHDA and CDR2 SQIVND (reference sequence). Trimming removed 0 bases from V and 5 bases from J, with 14 bases in between. The CDR3 extends over 15 amino acids. The CDR3, as DNA: TGTGCCAGTAGTATAGATGGCGAGACTTGGGACGAGCAGTACTTC. Its protein is CASSIDGETWDEQYF. The full variable domain, its missing parts supplied by reference TRBV19 and TRBJ2-7, is DGGITQSPKYLFRKEGQNVTLSCEQNLNHDAMYWYRQDPGQGLRLIYYSQIVNDFQKGDIAEGYSVSREKKESFPLTVTSAQKNPTAFYLCASSIDGETWDEQYFGPGTRLTVT.

The chain joins TRBV2 to TRBJ2-7, with D hard to call. This CDR3 spans 13 amino acids. Trimming removed 6 bases at V and 0 bases at J, with 9 bases between. Germline assignment: CDR1 SNHLY and CDR2 FYNNEI. Here the CDR3 reads CASRTTFSYEQYF. The CDR3 DNA follows: TGTGCCAGCAGAACTACCTTCTCCTACGAGCAGTACTTC.

J is TRBJ1-6 and V is TRBV7-9, with D possibly TRBD1 on 6 matching bases. CDR1 is SEHNR, CDR2 FQNEAQ, per germline (reference sequence). V was shortened by 0 bases and J by 2 bases, with 8 bases between the two germline ends. The CDR3 is made up of 16 amino acids. The CDR3: CASSLAAGAYNSPLHF. The DNA for the CDR3 is TGTGCCAGCAGCTTAGCAGCAGGGGCCTATAATTCACCCCTCCACTTT. The full variable domain, its missing parts supplied by reference TRBV7-9 and TRBJ1-6, is DTGVSQNPRHKITKRGQNVTFRCDPISEHNRLYWYRQTLGQGPEFLTYFQNEAQLEKSRLLSDRFSAERPKGSFSTLEIQRTEQGDSAMYLCASSLAAGAYNSPLHFGNGTRLTVT.

The J gene is TRBJ2-7, the V gene TRBV10-3; no clear D gene. The V gene's germline CDR1 is ENHRY and CDR2 SYGVKD. There are 11 residues in the CDR3. V was shortened by 6 bases and J by 4 bases, with 7 bases between the two germline ends. The CDR3 reads CAIREDYEQYF. The CDR3 DNA follows: TGTGCCATCAGGGAAGATTACGAGCAGTACTTC.

CDR3: CASSVGTGSGANVLTF. The CDR3 nucleotides read TGTGCCAGCAGCGTAGGGACTGGCTCTGGGGCCAACGTCCTGACTTTC. This chain links TRBV9 with TRBJ2-6, with D maybe TRBD2 (5 bases). The CDR3 runs to 16 residues. Trimming left V 0 bases short and J 0 bases short, with 7 bases between. The germline V gene encodes CDR1 SGDLS and CDR2 YYNGEE.

The chain recombines TRBV27 with TRBJ1-2, with a possible D match to TRBD1 (5 bases). The CDR3 runs 14 residues. Trimming removed 7 bases from V and 4 bases from J, with 16 bases in between. CDR1 is MNHEY, CDR2 SMNVEV, per germline (reference sequence). The CDR3 is CASKPLGPVYGYTF. CDR3 DNA: TGTGCCAGCAAACCTCTGGGGCCAGTCTATGGCTACACCTTC.

The chain recombines TRBV28 with TRBJ2-5, with 7 bases aligning to TRBD1. CDR3 length: 15 residues. Germline trimming cut 6 bases from V and 5 bases from J; bases unmatched to any gene: 12. Germline V gene lookup returns CDR1 MDHEN and CDR2 SYDVKM. This chain's CDR3 is CASRTRDSRAETQYF. The CDR3, as DNA: TGTGCCAGCAGGACCAGGGACAGCCGCGCGGAGACCCAGTACTTC.

V usage is TRBV19 and J usage is TRBJ2-2; D may be TRBD2 (6 bases). From germline, CDR1 is LNHDA and CDR2 SQIVND (reference sequence). Trimming pared 8 bases from V and 2 bases from J, leaving 15 bases between. The CDR3 contains 15 residues. For the CDR3, the DNA is TGTGCCAGTGAGGCGGAGGGAGGAAACACCGGGGAGCTGTTTTTT. It yields the protein CASEAEGGNTGELFF.

The J gene is TRBJ2-3, the V gene TRBV7-2; 8 nucleotides align to TRBD2. J was trimmed by 0 bases and V by 3 bases; bases with no gene match: 2. Germline V gene lookup returns CDR1 SGHTA and CDR2 FQGNSA. The CDR3 totals 15 residues. CDR3 amino acids: CASSFTSGSTDTQYF. The CDR3 DNA reads as TGTGCCAGCAGCTTTACTAGCGGCAGCACAGATACGCAGTATTTT.

This rearrangement joins TRBV27 to TRBJ1-4; maybe TRBD1 (5 bases). Germline assignment: CDR1 MNHEY and CDR2 SMNVEV (reference sequence). V was clipped by 7 bases and J by 3 bases, with 9 bases between them. The CDR3 consists of 13 residues. In nucleotides, the CDR3 is TGTGCCAGCAAGGGGTGGGCTAATGAAAAACTGTTTTTT. It yields the protein CASKGWANEKLFF.

As to this clone: Other DNA sequences in the sample encode the same CDR3. The chain combines TRBV7-9 with TRBJ1-1; no clear D. Trimming pared 5 bases from V and 0 bases from J, leaving 7 bases between. The CDR3 covers 13 residues. Germline V gene sequence: CDR1 SEHNR, CDR2 FQNEAQ (reference sequence). CDR3 DNA sequence: TGTGCCAGCAGCGACGGACTGAACACTGAAGCTTTCTTT. Translating it yields CASSDGLNTEAFF.